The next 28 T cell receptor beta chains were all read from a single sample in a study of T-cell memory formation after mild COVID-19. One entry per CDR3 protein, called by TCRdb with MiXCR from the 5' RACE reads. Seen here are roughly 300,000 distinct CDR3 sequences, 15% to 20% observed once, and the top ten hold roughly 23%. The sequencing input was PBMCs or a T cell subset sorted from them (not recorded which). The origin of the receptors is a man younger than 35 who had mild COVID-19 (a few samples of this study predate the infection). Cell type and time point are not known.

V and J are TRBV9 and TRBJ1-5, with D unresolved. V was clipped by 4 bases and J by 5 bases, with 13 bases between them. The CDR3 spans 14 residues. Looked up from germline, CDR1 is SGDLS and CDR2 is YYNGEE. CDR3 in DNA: TGTGCCAGCAGCCCAGGTTGGGGTCATCAGCCCCAGCATTTT. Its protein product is CASSPGWGHQPQHF.

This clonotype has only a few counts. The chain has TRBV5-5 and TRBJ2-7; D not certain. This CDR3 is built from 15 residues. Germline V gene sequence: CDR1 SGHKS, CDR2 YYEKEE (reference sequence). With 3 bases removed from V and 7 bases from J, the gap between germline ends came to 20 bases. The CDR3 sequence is CASSSNDVGIGEQYV. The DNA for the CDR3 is TGTGCCAGCAGCTCAAACGACGTGGGGATAGGAGAGCAGTACGTC.

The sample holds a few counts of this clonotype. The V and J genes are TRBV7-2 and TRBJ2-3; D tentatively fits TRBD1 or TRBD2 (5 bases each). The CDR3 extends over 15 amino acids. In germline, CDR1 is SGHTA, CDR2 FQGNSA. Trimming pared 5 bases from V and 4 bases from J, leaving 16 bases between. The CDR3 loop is CASSVRDPSADTQYF. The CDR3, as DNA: TGTGCCAGCAGCGTACGGGACCCCTCGGCAGATACGCAGTATTTT.

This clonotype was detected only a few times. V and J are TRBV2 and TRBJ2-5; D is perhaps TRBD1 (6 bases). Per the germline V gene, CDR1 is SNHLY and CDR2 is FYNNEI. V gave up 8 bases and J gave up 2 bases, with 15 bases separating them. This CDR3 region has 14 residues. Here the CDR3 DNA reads TGTGCCAGCCTCCGAGAGGACAGACAAGAGACCCAGTACTTC. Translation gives CASLREDRQETQYF.

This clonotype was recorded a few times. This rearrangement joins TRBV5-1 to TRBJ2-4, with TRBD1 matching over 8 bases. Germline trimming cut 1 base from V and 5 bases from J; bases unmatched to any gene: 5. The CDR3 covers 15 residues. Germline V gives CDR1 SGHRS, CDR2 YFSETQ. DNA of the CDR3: TGCGCCAGCAGCTTGCAGGGGGCTAGCGAAAACATTCAGTACTTC. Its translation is CASSLQGASENIQYF.

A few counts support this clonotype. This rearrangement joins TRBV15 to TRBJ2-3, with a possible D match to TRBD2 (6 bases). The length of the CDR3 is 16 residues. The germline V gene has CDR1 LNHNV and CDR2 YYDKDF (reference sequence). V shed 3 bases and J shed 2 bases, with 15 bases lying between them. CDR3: CATSSSGGQLTDTQYF. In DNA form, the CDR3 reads TGTGCCACCAGCAGCTCTGGAGGGCAGCTCACAGATACGCAGTATTTT.

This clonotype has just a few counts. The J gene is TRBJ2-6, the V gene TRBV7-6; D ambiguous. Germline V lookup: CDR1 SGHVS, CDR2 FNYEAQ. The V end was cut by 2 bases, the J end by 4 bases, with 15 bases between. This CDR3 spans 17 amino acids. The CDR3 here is CASSLRATASGANVLTF. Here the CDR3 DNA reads TGTGCCAGCAGCTTAAGAGCGACGGCTTCAGGGGCCAACGTCCTGACTTTC.

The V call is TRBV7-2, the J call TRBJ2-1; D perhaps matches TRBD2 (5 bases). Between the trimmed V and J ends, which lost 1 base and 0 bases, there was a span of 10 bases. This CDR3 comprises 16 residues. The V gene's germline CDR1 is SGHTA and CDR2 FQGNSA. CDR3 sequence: CASSLGFGSSYNEQFF. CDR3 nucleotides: TGTGCCAGCAGCTTAGGCTTTGGGAGCTCCTACAATGAGCAGTTCTTC.

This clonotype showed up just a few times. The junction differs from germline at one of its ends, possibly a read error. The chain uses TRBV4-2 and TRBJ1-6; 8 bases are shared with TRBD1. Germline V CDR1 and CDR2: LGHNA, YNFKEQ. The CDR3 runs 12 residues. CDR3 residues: CASSQDRARREF. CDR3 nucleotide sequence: TGTGCCAGCAGCCAGGACAGGGCCCGGAGGGAATTT.

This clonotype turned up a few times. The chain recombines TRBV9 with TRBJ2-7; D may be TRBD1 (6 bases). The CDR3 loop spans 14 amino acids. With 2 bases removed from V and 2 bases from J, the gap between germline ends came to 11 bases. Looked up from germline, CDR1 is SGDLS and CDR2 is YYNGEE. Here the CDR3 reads CASSVSGQPYEQYF. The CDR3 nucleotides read TGTGCCAGCAGCGTGAGCGGACAGCCCTACGAGCAGTACTTC.

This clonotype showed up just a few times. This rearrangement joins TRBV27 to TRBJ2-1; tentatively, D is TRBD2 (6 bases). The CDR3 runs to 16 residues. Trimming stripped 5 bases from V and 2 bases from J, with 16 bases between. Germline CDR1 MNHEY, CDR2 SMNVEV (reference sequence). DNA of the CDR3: TGTGCCAGCAGTAAGCCCGTCGGGACTGCCTACAATGAGCAGTTCTTC. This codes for CASSKPVGTAYNEQFF.

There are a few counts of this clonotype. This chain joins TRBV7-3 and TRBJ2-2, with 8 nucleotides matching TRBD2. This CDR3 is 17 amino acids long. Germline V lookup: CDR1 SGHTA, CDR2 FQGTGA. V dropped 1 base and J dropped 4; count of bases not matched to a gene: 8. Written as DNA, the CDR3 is TGTGCCAGCAGCTTAAATGCCGGGGGGGCCATCACCGGGGAGCTGTTTTTT. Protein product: CASSLNAGGAITGELFF.

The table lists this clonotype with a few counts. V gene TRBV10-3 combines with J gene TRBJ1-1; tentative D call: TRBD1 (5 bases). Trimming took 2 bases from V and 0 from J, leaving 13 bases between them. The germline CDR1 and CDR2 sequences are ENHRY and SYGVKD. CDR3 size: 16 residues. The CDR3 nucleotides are TGTGCCATCAGTGAGCCAGACAGAGGGATGAACACTGAAGCTTTCTTT. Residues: CAISEPDRGMNTEAFF.

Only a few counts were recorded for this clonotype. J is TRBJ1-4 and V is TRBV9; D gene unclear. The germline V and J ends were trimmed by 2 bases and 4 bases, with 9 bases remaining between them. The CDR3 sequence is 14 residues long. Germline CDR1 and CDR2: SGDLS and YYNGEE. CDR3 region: CASSVRVDNEKLFF. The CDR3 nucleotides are TGTGCCAGCAGCGTCCGGGTCGATAATGAAAAACTGTTTTTT.

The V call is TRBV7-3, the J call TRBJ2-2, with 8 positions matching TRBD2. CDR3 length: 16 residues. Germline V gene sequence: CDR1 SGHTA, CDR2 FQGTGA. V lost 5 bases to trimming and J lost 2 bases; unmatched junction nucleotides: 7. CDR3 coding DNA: TGTGCCAGCAGCGCATCCGGGGGGGCCAACACCGGGGAGCTGTTTTTT. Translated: CASSASGGANTGELFF.

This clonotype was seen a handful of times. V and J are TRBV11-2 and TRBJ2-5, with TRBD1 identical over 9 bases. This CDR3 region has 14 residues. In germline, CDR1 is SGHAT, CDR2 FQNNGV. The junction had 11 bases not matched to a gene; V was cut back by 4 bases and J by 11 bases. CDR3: CASSSSGQGSSQYF. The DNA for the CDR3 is TGTGCCAGCAGCTCCTCGGGACAGGGTAGTAGTCAGTACTTC.

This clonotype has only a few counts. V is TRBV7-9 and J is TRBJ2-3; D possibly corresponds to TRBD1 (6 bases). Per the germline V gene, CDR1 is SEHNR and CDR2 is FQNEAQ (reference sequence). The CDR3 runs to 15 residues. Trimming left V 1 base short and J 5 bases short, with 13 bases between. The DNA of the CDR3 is TGTGCCAGCAGCTTAGGGTCCAGGGGAAGAGATACGCAGTATTTT. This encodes CASSLGSRGRDTQYF.

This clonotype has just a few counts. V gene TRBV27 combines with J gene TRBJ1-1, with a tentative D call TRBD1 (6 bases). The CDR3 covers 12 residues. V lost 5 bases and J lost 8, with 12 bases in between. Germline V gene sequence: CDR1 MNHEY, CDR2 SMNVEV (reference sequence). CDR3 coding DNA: TGTGCCAGCAGTCCACAGGGTTACGAAGCTTTCTTT. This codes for CASSPQGYEAFF.

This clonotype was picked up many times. The CDR3 DNA reads TGTGCCAGCAGTATCCTTGCGGGGAGCACAGATACGCAGTATTTT. Its protein product is CASSILAGSTDTQYF. The chain combines TRBV25-1 with TRBJ2-3, with a weak D call TRBD2 (6 bases). Germline V lookup: CDR1 MGHDK, CDR2 SYGVNS. V was pared by 5 bases and J by 0 bases, with 12 bases between. The CDR3 spans 15 residues. The full variable domain, in which reference TRBV25-1 and TRBJ2-3 provide the parts outside the CDR3, is EADIYQTPRYLVIGTGKKITLECSQTMGHDKMYWYQQDPGMELHLIHYSYGVNSTEKGDLSSESTVSRIRTEHFPLTLESARPSHTSQYLCASSILAGSTDTQYFGPGTRLTVL.

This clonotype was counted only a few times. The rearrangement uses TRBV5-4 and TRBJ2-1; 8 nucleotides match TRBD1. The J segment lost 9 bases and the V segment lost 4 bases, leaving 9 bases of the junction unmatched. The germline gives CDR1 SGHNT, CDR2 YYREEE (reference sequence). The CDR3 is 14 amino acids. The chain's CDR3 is CASSLPAQGAEQFF. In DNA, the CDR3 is TGTGCCAGCAGCCTCCCGGCGCAGGGGGCTGAGCAGTTCTTC.

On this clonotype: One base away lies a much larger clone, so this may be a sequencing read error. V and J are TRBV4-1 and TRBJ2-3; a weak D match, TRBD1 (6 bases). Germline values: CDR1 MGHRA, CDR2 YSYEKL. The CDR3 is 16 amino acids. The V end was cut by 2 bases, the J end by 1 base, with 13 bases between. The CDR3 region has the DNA TGCGCCAGCAGCCAACGTTTAGAGGGGGGCACAGATACGCAGTATTTT. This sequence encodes CASSQRLEGGTDTQYF.

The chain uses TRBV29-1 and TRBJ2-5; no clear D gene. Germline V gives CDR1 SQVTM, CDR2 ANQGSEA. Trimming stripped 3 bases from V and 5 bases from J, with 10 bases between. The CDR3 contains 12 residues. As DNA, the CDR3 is TGCAGCGTTGAGTTAGGGCCGGAGACCCAGTACTTC. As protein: CSVELGPETQYF. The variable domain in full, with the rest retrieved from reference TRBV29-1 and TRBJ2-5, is SAVISQKPSRDICQRGTSLTIQCQVDSQVTMMFWYRQQPGQSLTLIATANQGSEATYESGFVIDKFPISRPNLTFSTLTVSNMSPEDSSIYLCSVELGPETQYFGPGTRLLVL.

In DNA form, the CDR3 reads TGTGCCAGCAGCCGGAGGGAAGCACGCTACGAGCAGTACGTC. Its translation is CASSRREARYEQYV. This rearrangement joins TRBV28 to TRBJ2-7; TRBD2 is a possible D gene (6 bases). Germline V gene lookup returns CDR1 MDHEN and CDR2 SYDVKM. CDR3 length: 14 amino acids. The V gene lost 6 bases and the J gene lost 3 bases, with 15 bases spanning the gap.

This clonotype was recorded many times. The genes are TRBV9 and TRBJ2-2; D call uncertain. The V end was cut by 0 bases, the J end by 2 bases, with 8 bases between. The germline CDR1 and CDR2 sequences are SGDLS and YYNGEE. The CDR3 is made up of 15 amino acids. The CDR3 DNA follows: TGTGCCAGCAGCGTAGAGACGGAAAACACCGGGGAGCTGTTTTTT. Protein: CASSVETENTGELFF. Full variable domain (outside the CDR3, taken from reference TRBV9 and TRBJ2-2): DSGVTQTPKHLITATGQRVTLRCSPRSGDLSVYWYQQSLDQGLQFLIQYYNGEERAKGNILERFSAQQFPDLHSELNLSSLELGDSALYFCASSVETENTGELFFGEGSRLTVL.

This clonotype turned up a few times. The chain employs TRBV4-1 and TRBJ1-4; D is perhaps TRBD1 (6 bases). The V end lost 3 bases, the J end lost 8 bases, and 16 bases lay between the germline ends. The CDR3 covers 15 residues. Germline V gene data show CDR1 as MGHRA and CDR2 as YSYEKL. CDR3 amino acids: CASSQISDSSEKLFF. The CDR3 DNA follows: TGCGCCAGCAGCCAGATTTCGGACAGCTCCGAAAAACTGTTTTTT.

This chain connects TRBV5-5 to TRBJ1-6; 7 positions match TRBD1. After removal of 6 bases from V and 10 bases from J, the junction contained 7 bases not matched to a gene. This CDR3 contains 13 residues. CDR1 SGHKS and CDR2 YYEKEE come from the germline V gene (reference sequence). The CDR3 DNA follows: TGTGCCAGCAACAGGGGCCCGGCCTCACCCCTCCACTTT. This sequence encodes CASNRGPASPLHF.

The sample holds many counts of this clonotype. In nucleotides, the CDR3 is TGCGCCAGCAGCCAAGCGGACAGGGGCTACGAGCAGTACTTC. This gives the protein CASSQADRGYEQYF. The V call is TRBV4-3, the J call TRBJ2-7, with TRBD1 identical over 9 bases. CDR3 size: 14 residues. Germline loops: CDR1 LGHNA, CDR2 YSLEER. V was clipped by 1 base and J by 3 bases; unmatched bases: 1.

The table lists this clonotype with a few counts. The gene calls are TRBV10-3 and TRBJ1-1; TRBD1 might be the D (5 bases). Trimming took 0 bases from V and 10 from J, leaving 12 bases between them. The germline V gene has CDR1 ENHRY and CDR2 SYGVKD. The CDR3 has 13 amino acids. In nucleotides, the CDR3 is TGTGCCATCAGTGAGTCACCCGGGGCGGTAGCTTTCTTT. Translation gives CAISESPGAVAFF.